These 16 T cell receptor beta chains share one sample of origin, sequenced in a study of spatial heterogeneity in lung cancer. Time point noted: sample taken at primary tumor resection. TCRdb analysed the 5' RACE reads with MiXCR anew, one entry per CDR3 protein. The data contain fewer than 40,000 distinct CDR3 sequences, around 7.5% of them singletons. The sequencing here drew on PBMCs, taken at surgery. The receptor source for this set is a male donor with early-stage non-small cell lung cancer.

This clonotype was seen ten or more times. Its ends do not fully match the called genes, so a read error is possible. The rearrangement links TRBV2 to TRBJ2-5, with a possible D match to TRBD1 (5 bases). Germline V CDR1 and CDR2: SNHLY, FYNNEI. The CDR3 contains 14 residues. The CDR3 loop reads CASREGYRQETQYF. DNA of the CDR3: TGTGCCAGCAGGGAAGGGTACAGGCAAGAGACCCAGTACTTC.

This clonotype has ten or more counts. The chain is built from TRBV18 and TRBJ1-2, with D perhaps matching TRBD1 (5 bases). CDR1 is KGHSH and CDR2 is LQKENI in the germline V gene. This CDR3 has 13 amino acids. V lost 2 bases and J lost 4, with 8 bases in between. The CDR3 sequence: CASSPDRTYGYTF. The CDR3 DNA follows: TGTGCCAGCTCACCAGACAGAACCTATGGCTACACCTTC.

This clonotype showed up just a few times. The V and J genes are TRBV18 and TRBJ2-7, with 10 bases aligning to TRBD1. The ends lost 3 bases at V and 6 bases at J; junction bases unmatched: 8. The CDR3 sequence is 15 residues long. CDR1 and CDR2 from the germline V gene are KGHSH and LQKENI. CDR3 amino acids: CASSPNQGQGVEQYV. CDR3 nucleotide sequence: TGTGCCAGCTCACCGAACCAAGGACAGGGGGTCGAGCAGTACGTC.

The V call is TRBV5-5, the J call TRBJ2-2, with D possibly matching TRBD1 (5 bases). Germline loops: CDR1 SGHKS, CDR2 YYEKEE (reference sequence). This CDR3 comprises 15 residues. V lost 3 bases and J 0 bases, leaving 9 bases between the germline ends. In DNA form, the CDR3 reads TGTGCCAGCAGCTCGCAGGGAACGAACACCGGGGAGCTGTTTTTT. This codes for CASSSQGTNTGELFF.

This clonotype showed up many times. This rearrangement joins TRBV18 to TRBJ1-1; D is undetermined. Per germline, CDR1 KGHSH and CDR2 LQKENI. This CDR3 region has 15 residues. V gave up 4 bases and J gave up 1 base, with 13 bases separating them. CDR3 protein: CASSRSSEKNTEAFF. The CDR3 DNA reads as TGTGCCAGCTCACGGTCTTCTGAGAAGAACACTGAAGCTTTCTTT.

This clonotype was found a few times. The chain carries TRBV7-2 and TRBJ1-1, with D tentatively TRBD1 (5 bases). Germline values: CDR1 SGHTA, CDR2 FQGNSA. Between the trimmed V and J ends, which lost 1 base and 9 bases, there was a span of 15 bases. The CDR3 length is 14 residues. The CDR3 nucleotides are TGTGCCAGCAGCTTAGGCAGGGATCGGGGGAAAGCTTTCTTT. This encodes CASSLGRDRGKAFF.

The J gene is TRBJ1-2, the V gene TRBV6-1; 8 nucleotides align to TRBD1. The CDR3 has 12 residues. After removal of 5 bases from V and 8 bases from J, the junction contained 4 bases not matched to a gene. Germline V lookup: CDR1 MNHNS, CDR2 SASEGT. This CDR3 reads CASSSRGHGYTF. The CDR3 DNA sequence: TGTGCCAGCAGTTCCAGGGGGCACGGCTACACCTTC.

This chain connects TRBV5-1 to TRBJ2-2, with D possibly being TRBD2 (6 bases). CDR1 and CDR2 (germline): SGHRS, YFSETQ. Trimming removed 2 bases at V and 4 bases at J, with 21 bases between. CDR3 length equals 18 residues. CDR3 protein: CASSLGGALKLGTGELFF. The CDR3 coding sequence is TGCGCCAGCAGCTTAGGAGGGGCACTAAAGCTGGGCACCGGGGAGCTGTTTTTT.

This clonotype occurred many times. The chain combines TRBV29-1 with TRBJ1-1, with D hard to call. The CDR3 is made up of 11 amino acids. The germline CDR1 and CDR2 sequences are SQVTM and ANQGSEA. Deletions cut 3 bases from V and 6 bases from J, with 8 bases between. CDR3: CSVDGESEAFF. The CDR3, as DNA: TGCAGCGTTGATGGGGAGTCTGAAGCTTTCTTT.

The sample holds many counts of this clonotype. This chain uses TRBV28 with TRBJ1-2, with D possibly TRBD1 on 6 matching bases. Germline V lookup: CDR1 MDHEN, CDR2 SYDVKM. V was trimmed by 8 bases and J by 7 bases, leaving 14 bases between them. This CDR3 has 12 residues. The CDR3 sequence is CASDLQGSGYTF. Here the CDR3 DNA reads TGTGCCAGCGATCTTCAGGGGTCTGGCTACACCTTC.

The rearrangement links TRBV3-1 to TRBJ1-4, with 7 bases that match TRBD1. This CDR3 is 18 amino acids long. Germline trimming cut 0 bases from V and 0 bases from J; bases unmatched to any gene: 7. Germline values: CDR1 LGHDT, CDR2 YNNKEL (reference sequence). The DNA of the CDR3 is TGTGCCAGCAGCCAAGATGTCGGGGACAGCGCAACTAATGAAAAACTGTTTTTT. Residues: CASSQDVGDSATNEKLFF.

This clonotype was counted ten times or more. The chain is built from TRBV7-9 and TRBJ2-1; 14 bases align to TRBD2. Trimming took 3 bases from V and 7 from J; bases not matched to a gene: 2. The CDR3 runs 15 residues. The germline V gene has CDR1 SEHNR and CDR2 FQNEAQ (reference sequence). This CDR3 is CASSLGLAGDNEQFF. In DNA, the CDR3 is TGTGCCAGCAGCTTGGGACTAGCGGGAGATAATGAGCAGTTCTTC.

This clonotype was counted many times. The rearrangement links TRBV7-2 to TRBJ2-7; TRBD2 is a possible D gene (5 bases). The CDR3 totals 15 residues. V gave up 1 base and J gave up 1 base, with 11 bases separating them. Germline-derived CDR1 and CDR2 are SGHTA and FQGNSA. Here the CDR3 reads CASSLGGSWSYEQYV. The DNA for the CDR3 is TGTGCCAGCAGCTTAGGAGGGAGTTGGTCCTACGAGCAGTACGTC.

The table lists this clonotype with many counts. This sequence joins TRBV9 and TRBJ2-3; a weak D match, TRBD1 (5 bases). The germline gives CDR1 SGDLS, CDR2 YYNGEE. V was shortened by 4 bases and J by 0 bases, with 9 bases between the two germline ends. This CDR3 is 14 amino acids long. The CDR3 DNA reads as TGTGCCAGCAGCTTTCGACAGAGCACAGATACGCAGTATTTT. It specifies CASSFRQSTDTQYF.

This clonotype was recorded at least ten times. V gene TRBV7-9 combines with J gene TRBJ2-2, with no clear D. The CDR3 consists of 15 residues. Germline loops: CDR1 SEHNR, CDR2 FQNEAQ (reference sequence). V dropped 7 bases and J dropped 7 bases, with 19 bases sitting between them. CDR3 sequence reads: CASIGLLLDGGELFF. CDR3 nucleotide sequence: TGTGCCAGCATAGGTTTATTGTTGGACGGCGGGGAGCTGTTTTTT.

The chain recombines TRBV3-1 with TRBJ1-1; D possibly corresponds to TRBD1 (5 bases). CDR3 length: 13 residues. The V gene lost 10 bases and the J gene lost 4 bases, with 16 bases spanning the gap. CDR1 is LGHDT, CDR2 YNNKEL, per germline (reference sequence). The chain's CDR3 is CATGGRRGTEAFF. Here the CDR3 DNA reads TGTGCCACCGGAGGCAGGAGGGGCACTGAAGCTTTCTTT. Using reference TRBV3-1 and TRBJ1-1 for the parts outside the CDR3, the full variable domain is DTAVSQTPKYLVTQMGNDKSIKCEQNLGHDTMYWYKQDSKKFLKIMFSYNNKELIINETVPNRFSPKSPDKAHLNLHINSLELGDSAVYFCATGGRRGTEAFFGQGTRLTVV.